These 14 T cell receptor beta chains were sequenced from one sample in a study of spatial heterogeneity in lung cancer. General study findings and limits: Intratumoral expanded alpha and beta TCR counts were found to track tumor mutation counts.

As to time point: sample taken at primary tumor resection. Each CDR3 protein is one row after TCRdb ran MiXCR on the 5' RACE reads. Of under 15,000 distinct CDR3 sequences listed, over 4.5% were seen once; the top ten hold 36%. Their antigens remain unidentified. The sample consisted of lung tumor tissue, taken at surgery. These receptors were collected from a male donor with early-stage non-small cell lung cancer.

This clonotype was counted many times. The chain employs TRBV28 and TRBJ1-3, with 12 nucleotides matching TRBD1. After removal of 6 bases from V and 3 bases from J, the junction contained 12 bases not matched to a gene. There are 18 residues in the CDR3. Germline V gene sequence: CDR1 MDHEN, CDR2 SYDVKM. CDR3 amino acids: CASRVPGQGASGGNTIYF. The DNA for the CDR3 is TGTGCCAGCAGGGTACCGGGACAGGGGGCTTCTGGTGGAAACACCATATATTTT.

This clonotype was seen at least ten times. V gene TRBV3-1 combines with J gene TRBJ2-3; 8 positions match TRBD1. Germline loops: CDR1 LGHDT, CDR2 YNNKEL (reference sequence). Trimming cost V 1 base and J 3 bases; bases outside gene matches: 9. The CDR3 sequence is 17 residues long. CDR3 DNA: TGTGCCAGCAGCCAAGCTTGGGCAGGGGGCTTTACAGATACGCAGTATTTT. Encoded protein: CASSQAWAGGFTDTQYF.

This clonotype appeared many times. The CDR3 here is CASSYTSLTQYF. The CDR3 DNA reads TGTGCCAGCAGTTACACTAGTCTTACGCAGTATTTT. The V and J genes are TRBV6-2 or TRBV6-3 and TRBJ2-3; possibly TRBD2 for D (5 bases). V was clipped by 2 bases and J by 8 bases, with 8 bases between them. The CDR3 is 12 residues long. Germline V gene lookup returns CDR1 MNHEY and CDR2 SVGEGT.

This clonotype has a count of ten or more. This rearrangement joins TRBV29-1 to TRBJ1-1; D not certain. The CDR3 has 14 residues. The ends were cut back, 6 bases at V and 1 base at J, with 15 bases in the middle. From germline, CDR1 is SQVTM and CDR2 ANQGSEA. In DNA, the CDR3 is TGCAGCGTCAGAGCGGGAGGGCGGAACACTGAAGCTTTCTTT. It encodes CSVRAGGRNTEAFF. The variable domain in full, with the rest retrieved from reference TRBV29-1 and TRBJ1-1, is SAVISQKPSRDICQRGTSLTIQCQVDSQVTMMFWYRQQPGQSLTLIATANQGSEATYESGFVIDKFPISRPNLTFSTLTVSNMSPEDSSIYLCSVRAGGRNTEAFFGQGTRLTVV.

This clonotype showed up many times. This rearrangement joins TRBV19 to TRBJ1-5; TRBD1 aligns across 7 bases. The trim removed 0 bases at V and 0 bases at J, leaving 14 bases unmatched. CDR1 is LNHDA, CDR2 SQIVND, per germline (reference sequence). The CDR3 has 20 residues. The CDR3 DNA sequence: TGTGCCAGTAGTATAGACCCGGGACGGGGAAGGGGGCATAGCAATCAGCCCCAGCATTTT. Translating it yields CASSIDPGRGRGHSNQPQHF.

Ten or more counts support this clonotype. The chain links TRBV20-1 to TRBJ2-5; D unclear. The V gene's germline CDR1 is DFQATT and CDR2 SNEGSKA (reference sequence). CDR3 length: 10 amino acids. Trimming removed 5 bases at V and 6 bases at J, with 7 bases between. CDR3 region: CSALRKTQYF. For the CDR3, the DNA is TGCAGTGCTCTCCGGAAGACCCAGTACTTC.

This clonotype was counted many times. The chain links TRBV7-6 to TRBJ1-5; D unclear. Trimming took 1 base from V and 4 from J, leaving 5 bases between them. The CDR3 contains 13 residues. Per the germline V gene, CDR1 is SGHVS and CDR2 is FNYEAQ. The CDR3 coding sequence is TGTGCCAGCAGCTTAGACCAGAATCAGCCCCAGCATTTT. It codes for CASSLDQNQPQHF. The full variable domain, its missing parts supplied by reference TRBV7-6 and TRBJ1-5, is GAGVSQSPRYKVTKRGQDVALRCDPISGHVSLYWYRQALGQGPEFLTYFNYEAQQDKSGLPNDRFSAERPEGSISTLTIQRTEQRDSAMYRCASSLDQNQPQHFGDGTRLSIL.

Ten or more counts support this clonotype. The chain has TRBV29-1 and TRBJ2-5; 12 bases are shared with TRBD2. CDR1 is SQVTM, CDR2 ANQGSEA, per germline. The CDR3 is 13 residues long. V was pared by 6 bases and J by 5 bases, with 4 bases of the junction left unmatched. CDR3 residues: CSVPSGGGETQYF. The CDR3 DNA sequence: TGCAGCGTACCTAGCGGGGGGGGTGAGACCCAGTACTTC.

This clonotype came up many times. The rearrangement links TRBV12-3 or TRBV12-4 to TRBJ2-1; 9 nucleotides agree with TRBD2. V dropped 3 bases and J dropped 9; count of bases not matched to a gene: 12. This CDR3 contains 16 residues. The CDR3 DNA reads as TGTGCCAGCAGTTTCCTTAGGGCGGGGGGGCCTAGTGAGCAGTTCTTC. Protein product: CASSFLRAGGPSEQFF.

At least ten counts were recorded for this clonotype. This chain uses TRBV21-1 with TRBJ2-7; the table's D call, TRBD2, has no DNA check behind it. TRBV21-1 is designated a pseudogene. CDR3 size: 16 residues. The CDR3 DNA reads TGTGCCAGCACCTACGCCGGACTAGCGAATACCTACGAGCAGTACGTC. Its translation: CASTYAGLANTYEQYV.

The V and J genes are TRBV6-2 or TRBV6-3 and TRBJ2-2; no reliable D call. Trimming cost V 6 bases and J 6 bases, with 5 bases left between them. This CDR3 has 11 residues. Germline-derived CDR1 and CDR2 are MNHEY and SVGEGT. CDR3 in amino acids: CASRKAGELFF. CDR3 in DNA: TGTGCCAGCAGAAAGGCCGGGGAGCTGTTTTTT.

This clonotype was observed many times. This chain connects TRBV7-2 to TRBJ1-5; D is uncertain. CDR1 is SGHTA and CDR2 is FQGNSA in the germline V gene. The CDR3 covers 15 residues. V was clipped by 5 bases and J by 1 base, with 12 bases between them. The CDR3 bases are TGTGCCAGCAGCCCACGGGGAGTAAGCAATCAGCCCCAGCATTTT. Residues: CASSPRGVSNQPQHF.

This clonotype was seen at least ten times. The V call is TRBV9, the J call TRBJ1-3; TRBD1 matches 7 bases. This CDR3 contains 14 residues. The germline V gene has CDR1 SGDLS and CDR2 YYNGEE. The V segment lost 6 bases and the J segment 2 bases; nucleotides outside the gene matches: 5. DNA for the CDR3: TGTGCCAGCACGGACACAGGGGCTGGAAACACCATATATTTT. Translated: CASTDTGAGNTIYF.

This clonotype has ten or more counts. V gene TRBV14 combines with J gene TRBJ1-5; D not resolved. The CDR3 consists of 14 residues. Trimming took 2 bases from V and 6 from J, leaving 11 bases between them. CDR1 SGHDN and CDR2 FVKESK come from the germline V gene. The chain's CDR3 is CASSQPRWGQPQHF. The DNA for the CDR3 is TGTGCCAGCAGCCAACCTCGATGGGGTCAGCCCCAGCATTTT.